The T cell receptor beta chain described here comes from a study of Graves' ophthalmopathy and Graves' hyperthyroidism. Study findings and constraints: Ophthalmopathy progression cases were predicted by the model with about 70% sensitivity and about 72% specificity.

In the case of this clonotype: Its cognate antigen is unknown.

For donors with ophthalmopathy, the disease showed moderate-to-severe activity, reached CAS ≥3 and NOSPECS ≥4, and had lasted under 3 months. Other autoimmune diseases, uncontrolled infections, pregnancy or lactation led to the exclusion of patients. PBMCs were isolated by Ficoll-Paque density gradient centrifugation, using approximately 11 ml of fresh peripheral blood as the starting material. Trimming took 6 bases from V and 7 from J, leaving 18 bases between them. The CDR3 has 14 amino acids. TCR beta CDR3 regions were amplified from RNA transcripts. Scientists carried out first-round RT-PCR using HTBI primers and then a second-round multiplex PCR. TCRdb independently ran MiXCR on the multiplex PCR reads; one entry per CDR3 protein. The data show more than 550,000 distinct CDR3 sequences, with about 40% seen just once and about 3.3% held by the top ten.

The source of this sequence is an adult man with Graves' ophthalmopathy. The rearrangement joins TRBV12-3 or TRBV12-4 to TRBJ1-2; no firm D call. The sample was peripheral blood. CDR3 sequence (DNA): TGTGCCAGCAGCCCCCTACGGGGTTCGAGTGGCTACACCTTC. Its translation is CASSPLRGSSGYTF.